This is a list of T cell receptor beta chains from one sample in a study of beta chain features in type 1 diabetes. Sequenced by immunoSEQ multiplex PCR; TCRdb stores in-frame clones only, minus some. The table shows about 290,000 clones, with around 7.8% occurring only once. Sequences were obtained from central memory CD4+ T cells from blood. The source is a woman between 18 and 30 years old in good health. The CDR3 runs from the conserved cysteine through the conserved F or W. A D gene is named only where the DNA matches it firmly. Only part of the rows carry a size: once, few, many, or a class if the clone is expanded.

CDR3 length,V gene,clone size,D gene,J gene,CDR3 DNA,CDR3 protein
11,TRBV28,-,-,TRBJ1-2,TGTGCCAGCAGTTTACGATATGGCTACACCTTC,CASSLRYGYTF
16,TRBV27,few,-,TRBJ2-4,TGTGCCACCTCCCCCCTTCGCTCCCTAGCCAAAAACATTCAGTACTTC,CATSPLRSLAKNIQYF
14,TRBV6-5,few,-,TRBJ1-5,TGTGCCAGCAGAGACACAGGGAAGAGTCAGCCCCAGCATTTT,CASRDTGKSQPQHF
13,TRBV6-5,-,-,TRBJ2-3,TGTGCCAGCAGTTTTACCGGGACAGATACGCAGTATTTT,CASSFTGTDTQYF
14,TRBV6-6,few,TRBD1,TRBJ1-5,TGTGCCAGCAGCAAGGACAGGTCGGCGAGACCCCAGCATTTT,CASSKDRSARPQHF
13,TRBV28,-,-,TRBJ1-5,TGTGCCAGCAGTAATCCAGGGAGTCAGCCCCAGCATTTT,CASSNPGSQPQHF
13,TRBV27,-,-,TRBJ2-3,TGTGCCAGCACCTCCTTAACGGGAGATACGCAGTATTTT,CASTSLTGDTQYF
13,TRBV7-8,few,TRBD2,TRBJ2-3,TGTGCCAGCAGCGCGGGGGGCACAGATACGCAGTATTTT,CASSAGGTDTQYF
15,TRBV2,few,TRBD1,TRBJ1-5,TGTGCCAGCAGTGATGGGACAGGGGGGTTTCAGCCCCAGCATTTT,CASSDGTGGFQPQHF
16,TRBV7-9,many,TRBD2,TRBJ2-1,TGTGCCAGCAGCCTCTCACTAGCGGGCTCCTACAATGAGCAGTTCTTC,CASSLSLAGSYNEQFF
16,TRBV28,-,-,TRBJ2-3,TGTGCCAGCAGCTCCCCCGCTACTAGCTTCACAGATACGCAGTATTTT,CASSSPATSFTDTQYF
16,TRBV9,few,TRBD2,TRBJ2-3,TGTGCCAGCACTCGATCCGGGACTAGTAACGCTGATACGCAGTATTTT,CASTRSGTSNADTQYF
12,TRBV7-8,-,-,TRBJ2-3,TGTGCCAGCAGCATAACTCGGGATACGCAGTATTTT,CASSITRDTQYF
15,TRBV29-1,-,-,TRBJ2-3,TGCAGCGTTGAACCAGCGGCAGGGGCGACAGATACGCAGTATTTT,CSVEPAAGATDTQYF
11,TRBV7-2,few,-,TRBJ2-5,TGTGCCAGCAGCTCAAGGATGCCCCAGTACTTC,CASSSRMPQYF
16,TRBV7-2,few,-,TRBJ2-5,TGTGCCAGCAGCCAAAAGGGGTGGGCGACAAAAGAGACCCAGTACTTC,CASSQKGWATKETQYF
13,TRBV19,-,-,TRBJ1-2,TGTGCCAGTAGTATAAGGGAGCGCTATGGCTACACCTTC,CASSIRERYGYTF
14,TRBV11-3,-,-,TRBJ1-1,TGTGCCAGCAGCCCGGGACAACTTTGGGCTGAAGCTTTCTTT,CASSPGQLWAEAFF
15,TRBV7-2,-,-,TRBJ2-2,TGTGCCAGCAGCCTAAATAGGGCTAACACCGGGGAGCTGTTTTTT,CASSLNRANTGELFF
16,TRBV5-1,many,TRBD2,TRBJ2-5,TGCGCCAGCAGCCCGGGACTAGCGGGGGGACAAGAGACCCAGTACTTC,CASSPGLAGGQETQYF
15,TRBV6-5,-,TRBD1,TRBJ1-5,TGTGCCAGCAGACCTCGACAGGGGATTAGCCAGCCCCAGCATTTT,CASRPRQGISQPQHF
14,TRBV6-5,-,TRBD1,TRBJ2-5,TGTGCCAGCAGAAATCTAGGACAGGGAGAGACCCAGTACTTC,CASRNLGQGETQYF
14,TRBV5-1,few,-,TRBJ1-1,TGCGCCAGCAGCTTGAACGACAGAGGGACTGAAGCTTTCTTT,CASSLNDRGTEAFF
14,TRBV9,-,-,TRBJ2-5,TGTGCCAGCAGCCCCCGAGACAGACAAGAGACCCAGTACTTC,CASSPRDRQETQYF
15,TRBV7-9,few,-,TRBJ2-1,TGTGCCAGCAGCTCGACTACCCGCTCCTACAATGAGCAGTTCTTC,CASSSTTRSYNEQFF
14,TRBV6-5,-,-,TRBJ1-5,TGTGCCAGCAGCCCAGGGGCCTTCAATCAGCCCCAGCATTTT,CASSPGAFNQPQHF
13,TRBV7-6,few,-,TRBJ2-1,TGTGCCAGCAGCCTCCGGGTGAGGAATGAGCAGTTCTTC,CASSLRVRNEQFF
13,TRBV6-6,few,-,TRBJ1-1,TGTGCCAGCAGCCAAGGGCCGGGTCCCGAAGCTTTCTTT,CASSQGPGPEAFF
13,TRBV29-1,many,TRBD1,TRBJ1-2,TGCAGCGTTGCCGGGACAGGGTCCTATGGCTACACCTTC,CSVAGTGSYGYTF
18,TRBV6-1,-,TRBD1,TRBJ2-5,TGTGCCAGCAGTGAAAATAAGGGGGGACAGGGGCGACAAGAGACCCAGTACTTC,CASSENKGGQGRQETQYF
16,TRBV7-6,few,TRBD2,TRBJ2-3,TGTGCCAGCAGTAGGGCGTCCCCGGGGGGGACAGATACGCAGTATTTT,CASSRASPGGTDTQYF
13,TRBV6-5,few,-,TRBJ2-3,TGTGCCAGCACCGTGGACGGCACAGATACGCAGTATTTT,CASTVDGTDTQYF
14,TRBV29-1,few,-,TRBJ2-7,TGCAGCGTTGTGAAGGGTAGGGGTTTGAGCGAGCAGTACTTC,CSVVKGRGLSEQYF
16,TRBV4-2,few,-,TRBJ1-3,TGTGCCAGCAGCCAAGTTGTGGACGGCTATAGAAACACCATATATTTT,CASSQVVDGYRNTIYF
13,TRBV7-8,-,-,TRBJ1-2,TGTGCCAGCAGCTTAGGGCCGAGTGGTGGCTACACCTTC,CASSLGPSGGYTF
14,TRBV7-2,few,-,TRBJ1-1,TGTGCCAGCAGCTTTTTTCAAGTGAACACTGAAGCTTTCTTT,CASSFFQVNTEAFF
16,TRBV5-5,few,TRBD1,TRBJ1-6,TGTGCCAGCAGCGACGCGGGACAGGGTCGGAATTCACCCCTCCACTTT,CASSDAGQGRNSPLHF
16,TRBV19,few,TRBD1,TRBJ2-1,TGTGCCAGTACCTACCGGGACAGGAGCTCCTACAATGAGCAGTTCTTC,CASTYRDRSSYNEQFF
13,TRBV5-1,-,-,TRBJ1-2,TGCGCCAGCCACTCGGGGGGCAGCTATGGCTACACCTTC,CASHSGGSYGYTF
17,TRBV19,-,TRBD2,TRBJ2-1,TGTGCCAGTACTTTTAGCCGTTGGACTAGCGGTTACAATGAGCAGTTCTTC,CASTFSRWTSGYNEQFF
13,TRBV4-3,-,TRBD1,TRBJ1-3,TGCGCCAGCAGACAGACAGGGGCAGGCACCATATATTTT,CASRQTGAGTIYF